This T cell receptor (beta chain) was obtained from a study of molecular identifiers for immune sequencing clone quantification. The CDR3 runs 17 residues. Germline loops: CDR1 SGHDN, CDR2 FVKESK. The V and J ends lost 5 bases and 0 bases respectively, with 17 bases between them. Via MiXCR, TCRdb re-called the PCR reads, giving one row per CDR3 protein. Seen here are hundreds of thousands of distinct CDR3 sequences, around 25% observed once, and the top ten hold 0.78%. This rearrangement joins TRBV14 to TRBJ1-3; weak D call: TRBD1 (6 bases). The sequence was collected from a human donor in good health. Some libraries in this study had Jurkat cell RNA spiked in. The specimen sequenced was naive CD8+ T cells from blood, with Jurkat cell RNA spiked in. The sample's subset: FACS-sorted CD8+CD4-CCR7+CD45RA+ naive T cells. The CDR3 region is CASSKPGQSLSGNTIYF. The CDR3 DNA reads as TGTGCCAGCAGCAAACCGGGACAAAGCCTCTCTGGAAACACCATATATTTT. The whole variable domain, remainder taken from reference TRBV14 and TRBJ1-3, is EAGVTQFPSHSVIEKGQTVTLRCDPISGHDNLYWYRRVMGKEIKFLLHFVKESKQDESGMPNNRFLAERTGGTYSTLKVQPAELEDSGVYFCASSKPGQSLSGNTIYFGEGSWLTVV.